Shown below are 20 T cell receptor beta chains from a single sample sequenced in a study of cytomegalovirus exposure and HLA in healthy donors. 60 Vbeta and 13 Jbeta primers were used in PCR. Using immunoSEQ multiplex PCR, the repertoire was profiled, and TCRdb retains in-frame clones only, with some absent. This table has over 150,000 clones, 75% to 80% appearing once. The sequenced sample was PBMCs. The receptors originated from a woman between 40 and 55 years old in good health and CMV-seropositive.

CDR3 in amino acids: CASTHSEGQSGHTF. Written as DNA, the CDR3 is TGTGCCAGCACCCACAGTGAGGGACAGAGCGGTCACACCTTC. The chain uses TRBV9 and TRBJ1-2, with 7 positions matching TRBD1. Germline loops: CDR1 SGDLS, CDR2 YYNGEE. V lost 6 bases to trimming and J lost 12 bases; unmatched junction nucleotides: 17. CDR3 size: 14 residues.

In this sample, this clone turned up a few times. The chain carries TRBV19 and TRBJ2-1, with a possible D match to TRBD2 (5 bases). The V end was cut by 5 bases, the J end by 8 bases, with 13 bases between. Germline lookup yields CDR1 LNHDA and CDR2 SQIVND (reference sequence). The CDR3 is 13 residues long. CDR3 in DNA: TGTGCCAGTAGTCCCGACTCCGGGGATGAGCAGTTCTTC. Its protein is CASSPDSGDEQFF.

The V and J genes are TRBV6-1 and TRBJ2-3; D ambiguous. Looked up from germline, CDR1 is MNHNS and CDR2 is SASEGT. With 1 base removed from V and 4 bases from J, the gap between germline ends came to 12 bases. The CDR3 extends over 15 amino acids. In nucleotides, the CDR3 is TGTGCCAGCAGTGAAGGGCCTGGTGAAGCAGATACGCAGTATTTT. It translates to CASSEGPGEADTQYF.

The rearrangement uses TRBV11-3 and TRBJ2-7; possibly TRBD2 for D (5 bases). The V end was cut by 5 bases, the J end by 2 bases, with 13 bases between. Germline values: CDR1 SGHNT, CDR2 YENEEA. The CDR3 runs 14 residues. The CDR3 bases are TGTGCCAGCAGCCAGTGGCGGGCGACCTACGAGCAGTACTTC. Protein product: CASSQWRATYEQYF.

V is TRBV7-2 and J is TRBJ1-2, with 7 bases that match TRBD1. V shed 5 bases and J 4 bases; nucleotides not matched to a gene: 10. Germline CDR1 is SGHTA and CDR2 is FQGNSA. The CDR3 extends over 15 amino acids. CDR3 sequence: CASSPDRAPLYGYTF. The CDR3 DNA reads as TGTGCCAGCAGCCCAGACAGGGCCCCCCTCTATGGCTACACCTTC.

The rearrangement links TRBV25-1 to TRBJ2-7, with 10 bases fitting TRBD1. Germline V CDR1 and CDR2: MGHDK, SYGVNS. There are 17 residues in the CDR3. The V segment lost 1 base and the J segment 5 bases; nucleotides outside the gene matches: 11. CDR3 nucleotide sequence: TGTGCCAGCAGTGAATGGGGACAGGGGAAGTCGTGGGACGAGCAGTACTTC. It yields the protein CASSEWGQGKSWDEQYF.

The CDR3 DNA reads TGTGCCTGGTCCGGCAGGGACGAGCAGTACTTC. Protein: CAWSGRDEQYF. J is TRBJ2-7 and V is TRBV30; tentative D call: TRBD1 (5 bases). CDR3 size: 11 residues. V was shortened by 5 bases and J by 5 bases, with 10 bases between the two germline ends. Per germline, CDR1 GTSNPN and CDR2 SVGIG (reference sequence).

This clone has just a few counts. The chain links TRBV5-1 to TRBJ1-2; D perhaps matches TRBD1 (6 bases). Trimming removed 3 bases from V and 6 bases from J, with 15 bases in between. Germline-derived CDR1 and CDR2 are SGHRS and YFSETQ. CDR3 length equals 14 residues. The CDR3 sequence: CASSYELGADGYTF. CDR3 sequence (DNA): TGCGCCAGCAGCTATGAGCTGGGGGCAGATGGCTACACCTTC.

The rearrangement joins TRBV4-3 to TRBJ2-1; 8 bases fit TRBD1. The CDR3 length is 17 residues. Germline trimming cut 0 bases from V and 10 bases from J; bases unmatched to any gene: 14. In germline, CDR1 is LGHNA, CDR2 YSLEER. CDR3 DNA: TGCGCCAGCAGCCAAGAAGAAGGACAGGGTATCCTCCGAGAGCAGTTCTTC. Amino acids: CASSQEEGQGILREQFF.

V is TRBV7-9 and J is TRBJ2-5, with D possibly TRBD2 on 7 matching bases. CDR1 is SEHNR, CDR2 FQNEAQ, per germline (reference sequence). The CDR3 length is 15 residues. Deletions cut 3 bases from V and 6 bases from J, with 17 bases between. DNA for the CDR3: TGTGCCAGCAGCTTGGAGGGGGGGAGGGGAAAGACCCAGTACTTC. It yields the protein CASSLEGGRGKTQYF.

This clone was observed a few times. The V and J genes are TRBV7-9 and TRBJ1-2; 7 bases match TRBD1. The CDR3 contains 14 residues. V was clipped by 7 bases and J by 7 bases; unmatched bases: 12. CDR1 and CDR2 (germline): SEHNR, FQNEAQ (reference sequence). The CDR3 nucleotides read TGTGCCAGCACCCCCACCGGGACAGACCGTGGCTACACCTTC. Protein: CASTPTGTDRGYTF.

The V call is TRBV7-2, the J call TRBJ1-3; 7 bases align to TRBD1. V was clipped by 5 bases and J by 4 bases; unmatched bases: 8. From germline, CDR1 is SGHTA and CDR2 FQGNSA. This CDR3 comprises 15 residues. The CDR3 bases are TGTGCCAGCAGCCCCCGACAGGGATCGGGAAACACCATATATTTT. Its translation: CASSPRQGSGNTIYF.

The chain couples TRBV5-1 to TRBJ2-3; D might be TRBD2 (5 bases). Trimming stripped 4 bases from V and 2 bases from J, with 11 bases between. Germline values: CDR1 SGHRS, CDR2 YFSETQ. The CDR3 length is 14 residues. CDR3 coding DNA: TGCGCCAGCAGCACTGGAGCGGTCACAGATACGCAGTATTTT. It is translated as CASSTGAVTDTQYF.

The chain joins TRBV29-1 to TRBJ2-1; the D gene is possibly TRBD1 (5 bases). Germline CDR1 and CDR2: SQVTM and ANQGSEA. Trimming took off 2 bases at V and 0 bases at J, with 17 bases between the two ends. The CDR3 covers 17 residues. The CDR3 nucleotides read TGCAGCGTTGAAAAACCCTCGACAGCTAGCTCCTACAATGAGCAGTTCTTC. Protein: CSVEKPSTASSYNEQFF.

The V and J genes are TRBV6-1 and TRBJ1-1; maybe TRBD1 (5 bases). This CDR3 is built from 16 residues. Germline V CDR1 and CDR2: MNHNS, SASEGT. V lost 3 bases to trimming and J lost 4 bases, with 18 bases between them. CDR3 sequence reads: CASSDAIGRGGTEAFF. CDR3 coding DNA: TGTGCCAGCAGTGACGCGATCGGAAGGGGCGGCACTGAAGCTTTCTTT.

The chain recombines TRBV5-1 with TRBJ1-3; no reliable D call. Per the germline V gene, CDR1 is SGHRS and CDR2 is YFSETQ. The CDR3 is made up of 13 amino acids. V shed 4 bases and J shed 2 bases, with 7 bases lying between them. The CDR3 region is CASSREAGNTIYF. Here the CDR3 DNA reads TGCGCCAGCAGCCGGGAAGCTGGAAACACCATATATTTT.

CDR3 protein: CASSRGHNSPLHF. For the CDR3, the DNA is TGCGCCAGCAGCAGGGGGCATAATTCACCCCTCCACTTT. The V gene is TRBV10-1, the J gene TRBJ1-6, with 8 nucleotides matching TRBD1. Looked up from germline, CDR1 is WNHNN and CDR2 is SYGVQD (reference sequence). V lost 6 bases, J lost 5 bases, and 0 bases stayed unmatched. This CDR3 comprises 13 residues.

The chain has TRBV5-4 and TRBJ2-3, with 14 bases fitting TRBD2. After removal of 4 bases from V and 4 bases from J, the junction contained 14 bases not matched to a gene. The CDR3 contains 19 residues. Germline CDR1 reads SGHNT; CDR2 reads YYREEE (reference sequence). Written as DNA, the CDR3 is TGTGCCAGCAGCGAGACCCGGACTAGCGGGAGGCAGGAGGCAGATACGCAGTATTTT. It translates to CASSETRTSGRQEADTQYF.

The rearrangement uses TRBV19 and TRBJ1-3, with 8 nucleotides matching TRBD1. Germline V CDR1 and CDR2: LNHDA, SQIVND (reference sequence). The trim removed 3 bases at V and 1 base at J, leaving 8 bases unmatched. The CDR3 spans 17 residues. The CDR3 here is CASSIEQGEPSGNTIYF. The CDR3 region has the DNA TGTGCCAGTAGTATTGAACAGGGGGAGCCGTCTGGAAACACCATATATTTT.

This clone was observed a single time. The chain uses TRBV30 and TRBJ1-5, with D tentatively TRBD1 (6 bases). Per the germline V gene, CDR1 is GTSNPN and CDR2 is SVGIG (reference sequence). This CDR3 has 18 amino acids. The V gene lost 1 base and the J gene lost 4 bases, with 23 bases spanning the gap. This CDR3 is CAWSDRKGGTGRNQPQHF. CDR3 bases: TGTGCCTGGAGTGATAGAAAGGGCGGTACAGGGCGGAATCAGCCCCAGCATTTT.